The 10 T cell receptor beta chains presented below share a single source sample, sequenced in a study of T cell changes during pregnancy in multiple sclerosis. Repertoires were generated with immunoSEQ multiplex PCR, while TCRdb's copy carries only in-frame clones and drops some. The table shows approximately 35,000 clones, with roughly 90% occurring only once. The specimen comprised CD4+ T cells from peripheral blood mononuclear cells, sampled in the second trimester of pregnancy. These receptors were collected from a female donor in good health, enrolled as a control in a pregnancy study.

The rearrangement uses TRBV27 and TRBJ2-7; TRBD2 aligns across 7 bases. Germline CDR1 is MNHEY and CDR2 is SMNVEV (reference sequence). This CDR3 has 14 residues. The V segment lost 5 bases and the J segment 6 bases; nucleotides outside the gene matches: 10. The CDR3: CASSGGEGRGEQYF. As DNA, the CDR3 is TGTGCCAGCAGTGGTGGGGAGGGGAGAGGCGAGCAGTACTTC.

The J gene is TRBJ2-1, the V gene TRBV18; 8 bases align to TRBD1. Germline-derived CDR1 and CDR2 are KGHSH and LQKENI. This CDR3 region has 12 residues. V gave up 6 bases and J gave up 9 bases; unmatched junction bases: 4. The CDR3, as DNA: TGTGCCAGCTCGTTAACAGGGGGTGAGCAGTTCTTC. Amino acids: CASSLTGGEQFF. The full variable domain, its missing parts supplied by reference TRBV18 and TRBJ2-1, is NAGVMQNPRHLVRRRGQEARLRCSPMKGHSHVYWYRQLPEEGLKFMVYLQKENIIDESGMPKERFSAEFPKEGPSILRIQQVVRGDSAAYFCASSLTGGEQFFGPGTRLTVL.

This chain joins TRBV19 and TRBJ1-5; no reliable D call. There are 15 residues in the CDR3. Trimming removed 2 bases from V and 7 bases from J, with 15 bases in between. Per the germline V gene, CDR1 is LNHDA and CDR2 is SQIVND (reference sequence). CDR3 bases: TGTGCCAGTAGTATAAGGCCCGAGGCACGGCAGCCCCAGCATTTT. It codes for CASSIRPEARQPQHF.

The chain combines TRBV19 with TRBJ2-5; possible D gene TRBD1, 6 bases. The germline CDR1 and CDR2 sequences are LNHDA and SQIVND (reference sequence). With 6 bases removed from V and 1 base from J, the gap between germline ends came to 12 bases. This CDR3 has 14 residues. CDR3 amino acids: CASSKRDTQETQYF. The DNA for the CDR3 is TGTGCCAGTAGCAAAAGGGACACCCAAGAGACCCAGTACTTC.

This chain connects TRBV2 to TRBJ2-1; tentatively, D is TRBD2 (5 bases). The CDR3 length is 16 residues. Trimming pared 1 base from V and 0 bases from J, leaving 10 bases between. Looked up from germline, CDR1 is SNHLY and CDR2 is FYNNEI. CDR3 protein: CASSEGTFSSYNEQFF. CDR3 sequence (DNA): TGTGCCAGCAGTGAAGGGACTTTCAGCTCCTACAATGAGCAGTTCTTC.

The chain recombines TRBV4-3 with TRBJ2-2; TRBD2 agrees at 9 bases. V was pared by 4 bases and J by 1 base, with 4 bases of the junction left unmatched. Looked up from germline, CDR1 is LGHNA and CDR2 is YSLEER. The CDR3 is 16 amino acids. The CDR3 DNA sequence: TGCGCCAGCAGCCGCGCTAGCGGGGTGAACACCGGGGAGCTGTTTTTT. Encoded protein: CASSRASGVNTGELFF.

The DNA for the CDR3 is TGTGCCAGCAGTGCAAACAGGGATAGCAATCAGCCCCAGCATTTT. Protein product: CASSANRDSNQPQHF. V gene TRBV6-5 combines with J gene TRBJ1-5, with D possibly matching TRBD1 (6 bases). Germline CDR1 is MNHEY and CDR2 is SVGAGI. Trimming cost V 5 bases and J 0 bases, with 11 bases left between them. The CDR3 loop spans 15 amino acids.

This clone was seen once. The CDR3 loop reads CASSVDVQMNTEAFF. The CDR3 coding sequence is TGTGCCAGCAGCGTGGATGTACAGATGAACACTGAAGCTTTCTTT. V is TRBV9 and J is TRBJ1-1; D call uncertain. The CDR3 has 15 residues. The germline V gene has CDR1 SGDLS and CDR2 YYNGEE. V was clipped by 2 bases and J by 0 bases, with 11 bases between them.

CDR3 amino acids: CASSTGDRGYEQYF. DNA of the CDR3: TGTGCCAGCAGTACGGGAGACAGGGGGTACGAGCAGTACTTC. The chain links TRBV6-1 to TRBJ2-7, with 9 bases lining up with TRBD1. V shed 5 bases and J 4 bases; nucleotides not matched to a gene: 6. Germline V CDR1 and CDR2: MNHNS, SASEGT. This CDR3 has 14 amino acids.

This clone appeared a few times. The J gene is TRBJ1-5, the V gene TRBV19, with TRBD1 matching over 9 bases. CDR3 size: 13 residues. With V trimmed by 8 bases and J by 7 bases, 6 bases remained unmatched. Germline-derived CDR1 and CDR2 are LNHDA and SQIVND (reference sequence). Here the CDR3 DNA reads TGTGCCAGTGAGGACAGGGGCGGCCAGCCCCAGCATTTT. Residues: CASEDRGGQPQHF.